This TCR beta chain was captured in a study of CD8+CD57+ T cells in acquired aplastic anemia. The CDR3 runs to 13 residues. V gave up 6 bases and J gave up 5 bases, with 16 bases separating them. Germline V gene sequence: CDR1 DFQATT, CDR2 SNEGSKA (reference sequence). Whoever was chosen for sequencing had shown CD8+CD57+ cell expansion by flow cytometry. This clonotype was picked up many times. According to the study, genomic DNA was the template for TCR beta VDJ and CDR3 profiling. Each CDR3 protein is one row after TCRdb ran MiXCR on the reads. The table shows some 140,000 distinct CDR3 sequences, with less than 60% occurring only once.

The receptor was isolated from a human donor with aplastic anemia. Sample: sorted CD4+, CD8+, or CD8+CD57+ T cells (not recorded which) from PBMCs. This rearrangement joins TRBV20-1 to TRBJ1-1, with TRBD1 as a possible D gene (5 bases). Here the CDR3 reads CSAHGLRETEAFF. As DNA, the CDR3 is TGCAGTGCCCATGGGCTCAGGGAGACTGAAGCTTTCTTT.